Presented here are 16 T cell receptor beta chains from one specimen sequenced in a study of shared clonotypes between healthy human individuals (dated by TCRdb to 2020 to 2021). The protocol used for the library was the immunoSEQ multiplex PCR assay. The immuneACCESS repertoire file appears here via TCRdb, limited to in-frame rearrangements. These files lack a portion of the clones; in checked studies, under half of the deficit traces to unresolved V genes, and the cause of the others is not known. This sample comprises about 2 million clones, roughly 96% of them detected only once. The ten most abundant clones make up 0.13% of the sample. The sequencing input was naive CD4+ T cells sorted from blood. Per the publication, the cell subset or site label means: CD45RA+ positively selected. Receptor source: a man aged 18 to 29 in good health.

The chain combines TRBV6-4 with TRBJ1-2; D may be TRBD1 (6 bases). The CDR3 contains 15 residues. Germline V gene data show CDR1 as MRHNA and CDR2 as SNTAGT. The V end was cut by 8 bases, the J end by 8 bases, with 24 bases between. The DNA for the CDR3 is TGTGCCAGCTCCCCGGTAGGGGGTTCCGTTGTGGGCTACACCTTC. The encoded protein is CASSPVGGSVVGYTF.

The V call is TRBV30, the J call TRBJ1-2, with TRBD1 identical over 10 bases. J lost 8 bases, V lost 0 bases, and 6 bases had no gene match. Germline-derived CDR1 and CDR2 are GTSNPN and SVGIG (reference sequence). The CDR3 totals 14 residues. CDR3: CAWSVQGQGTGYTF. CDR3 DNA: TGTGCCTGGAGTGTACAGGGACAGGGGACCGGCTACACCTTC.

The chain has TRBV30 and TRBJ1-5, with unresolved D. V gave up 5 bases and J gave up 8 bases, with 22 bases separating them. The CDR3 is made up of 15 amino acids. The V gene's germline CDR1 is GTSNPN and CDR2 SVGIG (reference sequence). The CDR3 region has the DNA TGTGCCTGGCGCCCGCCCCCGATGGGATGGAAGCCCCAGCATTTT. Translation gives CAWRPPPMGWKPQHF.

The J gene is TRBJ2-1, the V gene TRBV2, with TRBD2 as a possible D gene (5 bases). This CDR3 is built from 15 residues. V was shortened by 5 bases and J by 1 base, with 12 bases between the two germline ends. Germline-derived CDR1 and CDR2 are SNHLY and FYNNEI. CDR3 coding DNA: TGTGCCAGCAGTTTCCGGGATTTATCCTACAATGAGCAGTTCTTC. It is translated as CASSFRDLSYNEQFF.

In this sample, this clone turned up once. Other DNA sequences in the same sample also yield this CDR3. The chain has TRBV14 and TRBJ1-4; possibly TRBD1 for D (5 bases). The V gene lost 4 bases and the J gene lost 8 bases, with 14 bases spanning the gap. From germline, CDR1 is SGHDN and CDR2 FVKESK. This CDR3 has 14 residues. Here the CDR3 reads CASSRAGLGEKLFF. In DNA form, the CDR3 reads TGTGCCAGCAGCCGTGCAGGGTTAGGGGAAAAACTGTTTTTT. The entire variable domain, with the rest obtained from reference TRBV14 and TRBJ1-4, is as follows: EAGVTQFPSHSVIEKGQTVTLRCDPISGHDNLYWYRRVMGKEIKFLLHFVKESKQDESGMPNNRFLAERTGGTYSTLKVQPAELEDSGVYFCASSRAGLGEKLFFGSGTQLSVL.

Turning to this clone: The sample carries other DNA sequences with the same CDR3. The V gene is TRBV2, the J gene TRBJ2-7; no clear D. V dropped 6 bases and J dropped 4 bases, with 7 bases sitting between them. The CDR3 length is 11 residues. Germline-derived CDR1 and CDR2 are SNHLY and FYNNEI. The CDR3 loop is CASSVLYEQYF. The CDR3 DNA reads TGTGCCAGCAGCGTCCTTTACGAGCAGTACTTC.

V is TRBV7-2 and J is TRBJ2-1; 11 nucleotides line up with TRBD2. The trim removed 3 bases at V and 10 bases at J, leaving 5 bases unmatched. CDR3 length: 14 residues. Germline V lookup: CDR1 SGHTA, CDR2 FQGNSA. The DNA for the CDR3 is TGTGCCAGCAGCTTTACTAGCGGGAGACGCGAGCAGTTCTTC. Its translation: CASSFTSGRREQFF.

The chain carries TRBV30 and TRBJ2-1; D perhaps matches TRBD2 (6 bases). This CDR3 comprises 12 residues. With 4 bases removed from V and 6 bases from J, the gap between germline ends came to 10 bases. Germline-derived CDR1 and CDR2 are GTSNPN and SVGIG (reference sequence). CDR3 sequence reads: CAWTPEGNEQFF. CDR3 in DNA: TGTGCCTGGACCCCGGAGGGCAATGAGCAGTTCTTC.

V is TRBV5-4 and J is TRBJ2-1; the match to TRBD1 covers 8 bases. Germline-derived CDR1 and CDR2 are SGHNT and YYREEE (reference sequence). V shed 2 bases, J shed 8 bases, and the junction held 21 bases outside the gene matches. This CDR3 is built from 19 residues. For the CDR3, the DNA is TGTGCCAGCAGCTTAGGCCCTACCCTCCGGGACAGGAAATTGGATGAGCAGTTCTTC. It translates to CASSLGPTLRDRKLDEQFF.

The chain joins TRBV7-8 to TRBJ2-5; no clear D. V gave up 1 base and J gave up 5 bases, with 11 bases separating them. Germline lookup yields CDR1 SGHVS and CDR2 FQNEAQ. The CDR3 has 14 amino acids. The CDR3 region is CASSLGDIAETQYF. The DNA of the CDR3 is TGTGCCAGCAGCTTAGGGGATATCGCGGAGACCCAGTACTTC.

In DNA, the CDR3 is TGTGCCAGCAGCCCAAGTGGACACGTTTATAATTCACCCCTCCACTTT. It specifies CASSPSGHVYNSPLHF. J is TRBJ1-6 and V is TRBV11-2; the D gene is possibly TRBD1 (5 bases). V was cut by 5 bases and J by 4 bases, with 15 bases left in between. The CDR3 is made up of 16 amino acids. The germline V gene has CDR1 SGHAT and CDR2 FQNNGV.

The J gene is TRBJ2-7, the V gene TRBV18; 7 bases agree with TRBD2. CDR1 is KGHSH and CDR2 is LQKENI in the germline V gene. This CDR3 has 15 residues. V shed 3 bases, J shed 7 bases, and the junction held 12 bases outside the gene matches. The CDR3 nucleotides read TGTGCCAGCTCACCCTCTAGCGGTTCTTGGGAAGAGCAGTACTTC. It codes for CASSPSSGSWEEQYF.

This rearrangement joins TRBV5-8 to TRBJ2-7; D perhaps matches TRBD2 (6 bases). V was pared by 5 bases and J by 6 bases, with 15 bases between. Germline V gene sequence: CDR1 SGHTS, CDR2 YDEGEE. This CDR3 region has 13 residues. The CDR3: CASSRPWGGEQYF. CDR3 DNA sequence: TGTGCCAGCAGTCGTCCTTGGGGAGGCGAGCAGTACTTC.

The chain carries TRBV6-5 and TRBJ1-1; perhaps TRBD1 as D (5 bases). The CDR3 has 15 amino acids. CDR1 and CDR2 from the germline V gene are MNHEY and SVGAGI. V lost 7 bases, J lost 1 base, and 16 bases lay in between. The CDR3 loop is CASTPGGISNTEAFF. In nucleotides, the CDR3 is TGTGCCAGCACCCCCGGGGGGATTTCGAACACTGAAGCTTTCTTT.

Concerning this clone: A junction end diverges from the germline sequence, so it may reflect a read error. The rearrangement joins TRBV7-7 to TRBJ2-2; the D gene could be TRBD1 or TRBD2 (5 bases each). CDR3 size: 13 residues. In germline, CDR1 is SSHAT, CDR2 FNYEAQ (reference sequence). The CDR3, as DNA: TGTGCTAGCAGCCCACGGGGCGCCGGGGAGCTGTTTTTT. This gives the protein CASSPRGAGELFF. The full variable domain, completed using reference TRBV7-7 and TRBJ2-2, is GAGVSQSPRYKVTKRGQDVTLRCDPISSHATLYWYQQALGQGPEFLTYFNYEAQPDKSGLPSDRFSAERPEGSISTLTIQRTEQRDSAMYRCASSPRGAGELFFGEGSRLTVL.

The CDR3 DNA is TGTGCCAGCAGCTTTGCGGCCCAAGAGACCCAGTACTTC. Residues: CASSFAAQETQYF. V usage is TRBV5-4 and J usage is TRBJ2-5, with D uncertain. V gave up 2 bases and J gave up 1 base, with 6 bases separating them. The CDR3 contains 13 residues. Germline V gene data show CDR1 as SGHNT and CDR2 as YYREEE (reference sequence).